Included here is one T cell receptor (beta chain) sequence, with context. It has no known antigen specificity. Base quality data are lacking; no much larger clone is found one base away. Participants in the prospective study were enrolled through a virtual design, were aged roughly 18 to 95 years, and lived in roughly 26 United States geographic areas. To assign participants to cohorts, the prospective study relied on clinical history that participants themselves reported in a screening survey and a study questionnaire. Recovered participants in ImmuneRACE Cohort 3 were defined by two consecutive negative NP/OP PCR tests, clearance by a healthcare professional, or resolution of symptoms. In the prospective study, whole blood, serum and a nasopharyngeal or oropharyngeal swab were collected from each participant by mobile phlebotomists. Over an approximately 2-month period, participants in the prospective study had the option of providing additional blood draws and questionnaires. Before DNA extraction, blood samples from the prospective study were shipped at room temperature or frozen.

TCRbeta CDR3 regions were amplified from genomic DNA by means of the immunoSEQ Assay, a bias-controlled multiplex PCR. As for how the authors treated the data: The number of nucleated cells in each sample was estimated from the amplification of reference gene primers within the assay. To quantify the absolute abundance of each unique TCRbeta CDR3 rearrangement, sequence reads were collapsed and filtered. For each sample, productive Simpson clonality was calculated by taking the square root of Simpson's diversity index across productive rearrangements. TCRdb retrieved this table from immuneACCESS and kept in-frame rearrangements only. Not all clones are present; in checked studies, unresolved V genes account for under half, and no reason is known for the remainder. D and trimming come from the DNA, and the V and J calls and clone size come from that table. The sample includes fewer than 350,000 clones, with roughly 85% observed a single time. The ten largest clones take up 2% to 3% of the sample.

This record belongs to a study of blood T cell repertoires in COVID-19 (dated by TCRdb to the early 2020s). Background on the whole study: Samples from collaborators originated in the United States, Italy and Spain and spanned both the acute and convalescent phases of COVID-19. The prospective study material was composed of cDNA or gDNA derived from T cells, B-cell-depleted T cells, or PBMCs. Deeply sampled blood TCRbeta repertoires from subjects exposed to, actively infected with, or recovered from COVID-19 were included in the dataset. Nearly every sample came with metadata listing a de-identified subject ID, COVID-19 status, age in years and sex. Where available, HLA class I and class II types were obtained from metadata supplied by the sample provider rather than from assay-based typing. The samples were drawn from the first 160 participants of the ongoing ImmuneRACE study and from 1,254 subjects provided by 6 global collaborators. The repertoires were made available in a free public database intended to serve as a resource for research on the immune response to SARS-CoV-2.

Summary of the overall study and its limitations: How much clinical and demographic metadata was included differed by source and by participant, and the metadata was provided uncurated.

Sequenced: PBMCs or T cells enriched from blood (not recorded which). The TCR comes from a woman between 45 and 65 years old who had recovered from COVID-19.

For the CDR3, the sequence is CASSGGTSSPQETQYF. The nucleotide sequence reads TGTGCCAGCAGCGGGGGGACTAGCTCACCCCAAGAGACCCAGTACTTC. This sequence uses TRBV9 and TRBJ2-5, with 9 bases aligning to TRBD2. The CDR3 contains 16 residues, cysteine and phenylalanine counted. The CDR3 DNA has 48 bases and is translated from base 1. Germline trimming amounts to 3 bases on V and 1 base on J, with 7 as the count of junction bases outside the gene matches. The germline V gene yields SGDLS for CDR1 and YYNGEE for CDR2.